This T cell receptor beta chain was profiled in a study of blood T cell repertoires in COVID-19. Study information: Italy, Spain and the United States were the sources of the convalescent and acute COVID-19 samples. T cells, B-cell-depleted T cells, or PBMCs supplied cDNA or gDNA.

V lost 6 bases and J 2 bases, leaving 12 bases between the germline ends. CDR3 length: 14 residues. Germline-derived CDR1 and CDR2 are SNHLY and FYNNEI. Source study methods: How many nucleated cells were present was estimated from reference gene primer amplification. Produced via immunoSEQ multiplex PCR; TCRdb's table is partial and in-frame only. Clone size and the V and J calls come from that table; the DNA yielded D and trimming. The sample contains about 380,000 clones, around 84% of which appear only once. The source material was peripheral blood. The chain links TRBV2 to TRBJ2-3, with a tentative D call TRBD1 (5 bases). The origin of this receptor is a human donor with acute or convalescent COVID-19. The donor label of this sample is uncertain. As DNA, the CDR3 is TGTGCCAGCAGCCTTAGACAGAACACAGATACGCAGTATTTT. This encodes CASSLRQNTDTQYF. Full variable domain (missing parts from reference TRBV2 and TRBJ2-3): EPEVTQTPSHQVTQMGQEVILRCVPISNHLYFYWYRQILGQKVEFLVSFYNNEISEKSEIFDDQFSVERPDGSNFTLKIRSTKLEDSAMYFCASSLRQNTDTQYFGPGTRLTVL.